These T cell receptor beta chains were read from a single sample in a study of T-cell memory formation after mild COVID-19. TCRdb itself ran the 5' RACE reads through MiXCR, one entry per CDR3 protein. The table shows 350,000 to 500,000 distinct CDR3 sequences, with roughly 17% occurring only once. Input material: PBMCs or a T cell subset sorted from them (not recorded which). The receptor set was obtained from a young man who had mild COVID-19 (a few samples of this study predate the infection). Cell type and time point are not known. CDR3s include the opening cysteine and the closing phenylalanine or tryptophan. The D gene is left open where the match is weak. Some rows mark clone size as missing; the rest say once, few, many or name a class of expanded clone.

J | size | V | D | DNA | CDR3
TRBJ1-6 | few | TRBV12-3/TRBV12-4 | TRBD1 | TGTGCCAGCGCAAGGTCGGTCAGGGGGTACTATAATTCACCCCTCCACTTT | CASARSVRGYYNSPLHF
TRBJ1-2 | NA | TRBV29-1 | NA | TGCAGCGTTTATGGACCGGATGGCTACACCTTC | CSVYGPDGYTF
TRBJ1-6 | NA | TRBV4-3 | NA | TGCGCCAGCAGCCAAGATCCCGCCTCACCCCTCCACTTT | CASSQDPASPLHF
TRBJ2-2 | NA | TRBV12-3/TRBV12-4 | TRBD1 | TGTGCCAGCAGCGGGACAGGGATCGCCCGGGAGCTGTTTTTT | CASSGTGIARELFF
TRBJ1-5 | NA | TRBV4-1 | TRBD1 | TGCGCCAGCAGCGCTACAGGGGTTTCCGGCAATCAGCCCCAGCATTTT | CASSATGVSGNQPQHF
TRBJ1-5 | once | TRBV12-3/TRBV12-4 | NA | TGTGCCACCCAGGCGGGGCGGTTCGGGCCCCAGCATTTT | CATQAGRFGPQHF
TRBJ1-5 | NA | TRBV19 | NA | TGTGCCAGTAGTATAGTACTTCGGGGAAATCAGCCCCAGCATTTT | CASSIVLRGNQPQHF
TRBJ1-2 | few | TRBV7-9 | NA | TGTGCCAGCAGCTTAGCTGTAACAGGGAGCATCTATGGCTACACCTTC | CASSLAVTGSIYGYTF
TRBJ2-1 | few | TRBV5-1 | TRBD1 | TGCGCCAGCAGCTTGGATCACAGGGGCTACAATGAGCAGTTCTTC | CASSLDHRGYNEQFF
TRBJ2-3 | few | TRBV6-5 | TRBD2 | TGTGCCAGCAGTTACTCAGCGGGGGCCGCAGATACGCAGTATTTT | CASSYSAGAADTQYF
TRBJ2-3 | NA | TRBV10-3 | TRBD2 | TGTGCCATCAACCCGGGACTAGCGACAGATACGCAGTATTTT | CAINPGLATDTQYF
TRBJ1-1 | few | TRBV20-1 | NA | TGCAGTGCTAGTCCCAAAGCTTTCTTT | CSASPKAFF
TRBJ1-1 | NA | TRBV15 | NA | TGTGCCACCAGCAGGGGAAGGGGCTACAGGGAGAACACTGAAGCTTTCTTT | CATSRGRGYRENTEAFF
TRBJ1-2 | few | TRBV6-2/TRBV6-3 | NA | TGTGCCAGTTACTCCAGGGGCTCCACATCTAACTATGGCTACACCTTC | CASYSRGSTSNYGYTF
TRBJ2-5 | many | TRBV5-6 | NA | TGTGCCAGCAGCAGGGTGACGAGGGATCAAGAGACCCAGTACTTC | CASSRVTRDQETQYF
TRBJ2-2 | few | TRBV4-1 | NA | TGCGCCAGCAGCCAAGAAGAGGGCACAACCGGGGAGCTGTTTTTT | CASSQEEGTTGELFF
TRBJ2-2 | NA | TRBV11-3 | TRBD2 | TGTGCCAGCAGCCCCTGGCCTAGCGGGGGGGTCAAGACCGGGGAGCTGTTTTTT | CASSPWPSGGVKTGELFF
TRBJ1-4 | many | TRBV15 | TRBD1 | TGTGCCACCAGCTACCGCTCAGGGGGAAAACTGTTTTTT | CATSYRSGGKLFF
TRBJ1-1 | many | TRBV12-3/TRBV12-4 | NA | TGTGCCAGCAGCCTGGGGGGTGAAGCTTTCTTT | CASSLGGEAFF
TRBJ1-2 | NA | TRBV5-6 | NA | TGTGCCAGCAGCTCGAAATTCAGAGGCGACTATGGCTACACCTTC | CASSSKFRGDYGYTF
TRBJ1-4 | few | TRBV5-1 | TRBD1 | TGCGCCAGCACGACCGTTCCCGGGACAGGGAATGAAAAACTGTTTTTT | CASTTVPGTGNEKLFF
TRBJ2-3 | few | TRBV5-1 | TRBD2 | TGCGCCAGCAGCGAGATGGCGGGGGGAGATACGCAGTATTTT | CASSEMAGGDTQYF
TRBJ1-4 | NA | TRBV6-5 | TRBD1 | TGTGCCAGCAGTTACTCGGGACAGGGCGGTGAAAAACTGTTTTTT | CASSYSGQGGEKLFF
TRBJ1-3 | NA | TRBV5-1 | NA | TGCGCCAGCAGCTCACAGGTCCTTGGTGGAAACACCATATATTTT | CASSSQVLGGNTIYF
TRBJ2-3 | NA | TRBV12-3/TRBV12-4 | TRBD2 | TGTGCCAGCAAACCGGGACTAGCGGGGGCCTCAAGCACAGATACGCAGTATTTT | CASKPGLAGASSTDTQYF
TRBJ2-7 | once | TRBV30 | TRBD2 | TGTGCCTGGAGTGTACGTGTAGCGGGGGACGAGCAGTACTTC | CAWSVRVAGDEQYF
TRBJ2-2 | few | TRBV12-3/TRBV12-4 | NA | TGTGCCGTCGAGGAGGGTACCGGGGAGCTGTTTTTT | CAVEEGTGELFF
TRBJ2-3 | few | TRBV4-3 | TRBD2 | TGCGCCAGCAGCTACGAAGCGGGGGGGGCCACGACAGATACGCAGTATTTT | CASSYEAGGATTDTQYF
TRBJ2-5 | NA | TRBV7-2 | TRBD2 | TGTGCCAGCAGCCCGAGCGGGGCACAAGAGATCCAGTACTTC | CASSPSGAQEIQYF
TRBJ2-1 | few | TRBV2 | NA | TGTGCCAGCAGGGTGAGTGAGCAGTTCTTC | CASRVSEQFF
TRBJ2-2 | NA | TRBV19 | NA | TGTGCCAGTATCCGGGGATCCCTGAACACCGGTGAGCTGTTTTTT | CASIRGSLNTGELFF
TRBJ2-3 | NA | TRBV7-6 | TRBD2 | TGTGCCAGCAGCTTATTCGGGGGGGGCGGCGGCACAGATACGCAGTATTTT | CASSLFGGGGGTDTQYF
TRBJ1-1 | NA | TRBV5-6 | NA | TGTGCCAGCTCAGGGTTGAAAACTGAAGCTTTCTTT | CASSGLKTEAFF
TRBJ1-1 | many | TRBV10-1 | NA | TGCGCCAGCAGTGAGTCGAGGGGGAACACTGAAGCTTTCTTT | CASSESRGNTEAFF
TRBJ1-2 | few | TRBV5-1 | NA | TGCGCCAGCAGGTCGGGCCTCGGCTACACCTTC | CASRSGLGYTF
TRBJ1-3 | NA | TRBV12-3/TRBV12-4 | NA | TGTGCCAGCAGTGCTGCAGGGTCTGGAAACACCATATATTTT | CASSAAGSGNTIYF
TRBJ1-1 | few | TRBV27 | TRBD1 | TGTGCCAGCAGTTTTAGCCCCCAGGGGGCGCCTAGCACTGAAGCTTTCTTT | CASSFSPQGAPSTEAFF
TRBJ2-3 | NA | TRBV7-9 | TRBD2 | TGTGCCAGCAGCTTGTTGGCTTGGCTAGCGGGGAACACAGATACGCAGTATTTT | CASSLLAWLAGNTDTQYF
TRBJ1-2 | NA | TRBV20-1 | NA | TGCAGTGCTGAGATGGCAGATGGCTACACCTTC | CSAEMADGYTF
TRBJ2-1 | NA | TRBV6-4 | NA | TGTGCCAGCAGCGACGGGACCTTCGATGAGCAGTTCTTC | CASSDGTFDEQFF